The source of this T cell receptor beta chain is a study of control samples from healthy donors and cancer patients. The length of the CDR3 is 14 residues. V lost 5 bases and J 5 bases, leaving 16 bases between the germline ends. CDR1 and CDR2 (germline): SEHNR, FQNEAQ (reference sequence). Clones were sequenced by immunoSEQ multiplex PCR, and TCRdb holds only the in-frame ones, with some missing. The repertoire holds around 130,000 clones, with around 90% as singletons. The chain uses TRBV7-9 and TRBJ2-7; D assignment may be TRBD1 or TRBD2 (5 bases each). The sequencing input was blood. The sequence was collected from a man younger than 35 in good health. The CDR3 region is CASSARVGGHEQYF. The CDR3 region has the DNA TGTGCCAGCAGCGCCCGGGTTGGGGGACACGAGCAGTACTTC.